These T cell receptor beta chains were read from a single sample in a study of shared clonotypes between healthy human individuals. Assay used: immunoSEQ multiplex PCR; TCRdb lists only in-frame clones, some missing. Among around 940,000 clones, roughly 72% were seen once, and the ten largest hold approximately 1.5%. The sequenced sample consisted of memory CD4+ T cells sorted from blood. The receptors here all came from a man between 18 and 29 years old in good health. Both conserved end residues are part of each CDR3. The order of the fields is clone size, D gene, V gene, J gene, CDR3 protein, CDR3 DNA. A D gene is named only where the DNA matches it firmly. Some rows mark clone size as missing; the rest say once, few, many or name a class of expanded clone.

>.|TRBD1|TRBV7-8|TRBJ1-5
CASSSNTGVLSNQPQHF
TGTGCCAGCAGCTCCAACACAGGGGTTCTTAGCAATCAGCCCCAGCATTTT
>.|.|TRBV4-2|TRBJ1-1
CASSQEPNSLNTEAFF
TGTGCCAGCAGCCAAGAGCCCAACAGTTTGAACACTGAAGCTTTCTTT
>many|TRBD2|TRBV7-3|TRBJ2-2
CASSSRPGGNTGELFF
TGTGCCAGCAGCTCTAGGCCGGGGGGGAACACCGGGGAGCTGTTTTTT
>.|TRBD2|TRBV5-4|TRBJ2-5
CASSLAGGLAGPLYF
TGTGCCAGCAGCTTGGCGGGGGGACTAGCGGGCCCCTTGTACTTC
>once|.|TRBV29-1|TRBJ1-2
CSVDRGYTF
TGCAGCGTTGACAGGGGCTACACCTTC
>.|TRBD2|TRBV7-6|TRBJ2-2
CASSFGSGGLTGELFF
TGTGCCAGCAGCTTCGGAAGCGGGGGGCTTACCGGGGAGCTGTTTTTT
>few|.|TRBV6-1|TRBJ1-6
CASSDLDSKASPLHF
TGTGCCAGCAGTGACTTGGACAGCAAGGCTTCACCCCTCCACTTT
>.|TRBD2|TRBV4-1|TRBJ2-1
CASSRSLAGARNEQFF
TGCGCCAGCAGCCGATCCTTAGCGGGGGCCCGCAATGAGCAGTTCTTC
>.|TRBD1|TRBV28|TRBJ1-3
CASSRKTGTSGNTIYF
TGTGCCAGCAGCCGGAAGACAGGGACCTCTGGAAACACCATATATTTT
>.|.|TRBV4-2|TRBJ2-3
CASSRDGQRTDTQYF
TGTGCCAGCAGCCGAGATGGACAGAGAACAGATACGCAGTATTTT
>once|TRBD2|TRBV4-1|TRBJ2-2
CASSQATSVTGELFF
TGCGCCAGCAGCCAGGCCACTAGCGTCACCGGGGAGCTGTTTTTT
>.|.|TRBV2|TRBJ2-7
CASRFNSYEQYF
TGTGCCAGCCGGTTCAACTCGTACGAGCAGTACTTC
>.|TRBD1|TRBV7-2|TRBJ1-2
CASSYAGTGATNYGYTF
TGTGCCAGCAGCTACGCCGGGACAGGGGCTACTAACTATGGCTACACCTTC
>once|TRBD2|TRBV2|TRBJ2-7
CASSGVSGSISYEQYF
TGTGCCAGCAGTGGTGTTAGCGGGAGCATATCCTACGAGCAGTACTTC